The 23 T cell receptor beta chains in this list originate from one sample, sequenced in a study of human T cells and chemical hapten exposure. The sample's time point: patch test 3, about 24 weeks after DPC sensitization. Treatment given: therapeutic diphenylcyclopropenone sensitization with weekly scalp DPC. TCRdb passed the RACE reads through MiXCR, listing each CDR3 protein once. The sample consists of 50,000 or so distinct CDR3 sequences, 8% to 10% of them appearing once. The input for sequencing was whole blood, taken in connection with sensitization to the hapten diphenylcyclopropenone (DPC). All receptors derive from a woman between 40 and 55 years old with alopecia areata. Some clones in this sample may be carry-over from other donors' samples.

The chain carries TRBV9 and TRBJ1-1; D not certain. The CDR3 sequence is 15 residues long. V was trimmed by 0 bases and J by 6 bases, leaving 15 bases between them. The germline CDR1 and CDR2 sequences are SGDLS and YYNGEE. The CDR3 here is CASSVGTDGWAEAFF. For the CDR3, the DNA is TGTGCCAGCAGCGTAGGAACCGACGGATGGGCTGAAGCTTTCTTT.

This clonotype was seen a few times. This rearrangement joins TRBV5-1 to TRBJ1-1; no clear D gene. The germline gives CDR1 SGHRS, CDR2 YFSETQ. The CDR3 totals 15 residues. Deletions cut 0 bases from V and 0 bases from J, with 9 bases between. In DNA, the CDR3 is TGCGCCAGCAGCTTGGGGTCAAACATGAACACTGAAGCTTTCTTT. This gives the protein CASSLGSNMNTEAFF.

This rearrangement joins TRBV4-3 to TRBJ2-3; tentative D call: TRBD2 (7 bases). The CDR3 covers 17 residues. Trimming left V 0 bases short and J 2 bases short, with 15 bases between. Germline assignment: CDR1 LGHNA and CDR2 YSLEER. CDR3 in amino acids: CASSQDRAGAFTDTQYF. DNA for the CDR3: TGCGCCAGCAGCCAAGATAGGGCGGGGGCCTTCACAGATACGCAGTATTTT.

The V gene is TRBV7-8, the J gene TRBJ1-6; no reliable D call. This CDR3 contains 13 residues. Germline CDR1 is SGHVS and CDR2 is FQNEAQ. The CDR3 nucleotides are TGTGCAACCTCGAGGGATGGGGATTCACCCCTCCACTTT. It specifies CATSRDGDSPLHF.

This rearrangement joins TRBV30 to TRBJ1-5; weak D call: TRBD1 (6 bases). The V end was cut by 2 bases, the J end by 2 bases, with 13 bases between. CDR3 length: 15 residues. From germline, CDR1 is GTSNPN and CDR2 SVGIG (reference sequence). The CDR3 spells CAWSRTQGGNQPQHF. The DNA for the CDR3 is TGTGCCTGGAGTCGTACACAGGGCGGCAATCAGCCCCAGCATTTT.

This chain uses TRBV28 with TRBJ2-1; no definite D call. There are 15 residues in the CDR3. Germline CDR1 reads MDHEN; CDR2 reads SYDVKM. Between the trimmed V and J ends, which lost 4 bases and 6 bases, there was a span of 16 bases. CDR3 amino acids: CASSSGQLRFNEQFF. DNA of the CDR3: TGTGCCAGCAGTTCCGGCCAGCTTAGGTTCAATGAGCAGTTCTTC.

Written as DNA, the CDR3 is TGTGCCAGCAGCTATGGGAACTATGGCTACACCTTC. This sequence encodes CASSYGNYGYTF. V is TRBV11-1 and J is TRBJ1-2; no clear D. V was clipped by 4 bases and J by 2 bases, with 5 bases between them. Germline loops: CDR1 SGHAT, CDR2 FQDESV (reference sequence). This CDR3 spans 12 amino acids.

The J gene is TRBJ1-5, the V gene TRBV9, with 7 bases matching TRBD1. CDR1 is SGDLS and CDR2 is YYNGEE in the germline V gene. The V and J ends lost 4 bases and 6 bases, in that order; junction bases with no gene match: 13. CDR3 length equals 16 residues. The CDR3 nucleotides read TGTGCCAGCAGCTCCAATACAGGGGAGCAGGGTCAGCCCCAGCATTTT. Translating gives CASSSNTGEQGQPQHF. The variable domain in full, completed from reference TRBV9 and TRBJ1-5, reads DSGVTQTPKHLITATGQRVTLRCSPRSGDLSVYWYQQSLDQGLQFLIQYYNGEERAKGNILERFSAQQFPDLHSELNLSSLELGDSALYFCASSSNTGEQGQPQHFGDGTRLSIL.

This clonotype appeared many times. This chain uses TRBV11-2 with TRBJ2-2; 11 bases fit TRBD2. The CDR3 is made up of 17 amino acids. CDR1 is SGHAT and CDR2 is FQNNGV in the germline V gene. J gave up 1 base and V 2 bases, and 3 bases lay outside the gene matches. The CDR3 protein is CASSLPGLAGNTGELFF. DNA of the CDR3: TGTGCCAGCAGCTTACCCGGACTAGCGGGGAACACCGGGGAGCTGTTTTTT.

V gene TRBV6-6 combines with J gene TRBJ1-1; the D is unclear. V was clipped by 2 bases and J by 3 bases, with 10 bases between them. Germline V gene sequence: CDR1 MNHNY, CDR2 SVGAGI (reference sequence). The CDR3 runs 14 residues. The CDR3 region is CASSYGRRDTEAFF. CDR3 DNA: TGTGCCAGCAGTTACGGGCGACGCGACACTGAAGCTTTCTTT.

The chain links TRBV4-2 to TRBJ1-2; 8 nucleotides match TRBD1. The CDR3 loop spans 14 amino acids. The germline CDR1 and CDR2 sequences are LGHNA and YNFKEQ. Trimming cost V 4 bases and J 8 bases; bases outside gene matches: 9. This chain's CDR3 is CASSPRTGIDGYTF. The CDR3 bases are TGTGCCAGCAGCCCCCGGACAGGGATTGACGGCTACACCTTC.

This clonotype was observed at least ten times. V gene TRBV20-1 combines with J gene TRBJ2-3; 11 bases map to TRBD2. V was pared by 1 base and J by 1 base, with 10 bases of the junction left unmatched. There are 18 residues in the CDR3. From germline, CDR1 is DFQATT and CDR2 SNEGSKA (reference sequence). The chain's CDR3 is CSARGAPGLAVGTDTQYF. CDR3 DNA sequence: TGCAGTGCTAGAGGGGCGCCGGGACTAGCGGTGGGCACAGATACGCAGTATTTT.

This chain joins TRBV10-3 and TRBJ1-6, with D possibly being TRBD1 (5 bases). Germline V CDR1 and CDR2: ENHRY, SYGVKD. There are 14 residues in the CDR3. The V end was cut by 2 bases, the J end by 6 bases, with 8 bases between. Here the CDR3 DNA reads TGTGCCATCAGTGAGAGGGGCCCTAATTCACCCCTCCACTTT. It encodes CAISERGPNSPLHF.

This chain links TRBV6-5 with TRBJ2-7; no definite D call. Germline assignment: CDR1 MNHEY and CDR2 SVGAGI. The CDR3 totals 12 residues. The V gene lost 6 bases and the J gene lost 3 bases, with 9 bases spanning the gap. CDR3 loop: CASSVDNYEQYF. The CDR3 nucleotides are TGTGCCAGCAGCGTTGACAACTACGAGCAGTACTTC.

This clonotype was found a few times. For the CDR3, the DNA is TGCGCCAGCAGCCTTGGGACTAGCGGGGGAGGTCACAAGCAGTACTTC. Amino acids: CASSLGTSGGGHKQYF. The chain has TRBV4-3 and TRBJ2-7; 14 nucleotides line up with TRBD2. The CDR3 extends over 16 amino acids. Germline CDR1 LGHNA, CDR2 YSLEER. The ends lost 4 bases at V and 8 bases at J; junction bases unmatched: 10.

This clonotype has just a few counts. J is TRBJ1-6 and V is TRBV20-1; D gene ambiguous. V was trimmed by 0 bases and J by 0 bases, leaving 12 bases between them. Germline V gene sequence: CDR1 DFQATT, CDR2 SNEGSKA (reference sequence). CDR3 length equals 17 residues. The CDR3 DNA follows: TGCAGTGCTAGAGATGCGATAGGGAGCTCCTATAATTCACCCCTCCACTTT. As protein: CSARDAIGSSYNSPLHF.

This clonotype was counted a few times. The rearrangement joins TRBV7-2 to TRBJ2-5; 12 bases are a match to TRBD2. V was pared by 5 bases and J by 4 bases, with 5 bases of the junction left unmatched. CDR3 length: 15 amino acids. Germline CDR1 SGHTA, CDR2 FQGNSA. Here the CDR3 reads CASSPLLAGGETQYF. DNA of the CDR3: TGTGCCAGCAGCCCCCTACTAGCGGGGGGAGAGACCCAGTACTTC.

The sample holds many counts of this clonotype. The junction shows a germline mismatch at one end, possibly a read error. In DNA form, the CDR3 reads TGTGCCAGCAGCTTAGGGACAGGACAACTAGGGTTC. It translates to CASSLGTGQLGF. This chain joins TRBV7-8 and TRBJ2-7; 7 nucleotides line up with TRBD1. This CDR3 region has 12 residues. Per germline, CDR1 SGHVS and CDR2 FQNEAQ.

This clonotype was detected a few times. The chain links TRBV28 to TRBJ1-1, with D unclear. The CDR3 is 12 residues long. Per the germline V gene, CDR1 is MDHEN and CDR2 is SYDVKM. V was clipped by 6 bases and J by 0 bases, with 5 bases between them. The CDR3 loop reads CASRRMNTEAFF. The DNA for the CDR3 is TGTGCCAGCAGGCGGATGAACACTGAAGCTTTCTTT.

This clonotype was recorded many times. CDR3 nucleotides: TGCGCCAGCAGCCAAGGCCGGGACTGGAGCTCCTACAATGAGCAGTTCTTC. It specifies CASSQGRDWSSYNEQFF. This chain joins TRBV4-1 and TRBJ2-1; possible D gene TRBD2, 6 bases. Trimming removed 1 base from V and 0 bases from J, with 13 bases in between. The germline V gene encodes CDR1 MGHRA and CDR2 YSYEKL. This CDR3 is built from 17 residues.

As regards this clonotype: This may be a read error, as it is one base from a much larger clone. V usage is TRBV3-1 and J usage is TRBJ2-5, with 7 bases matching TRBD2. Germline V CDR1 and CDR2: LGHDT, YNNKEL (reference sequence). The CDR3 runs 13 residues. CDR3 coding DNA: TGTGCCAGCAGACCTAGCGGCCAAGGGACCCAGTACTTC. Translating gives CASRPSGQGTQYF.

There are many counts of this clonotype. The chain carries TRBV3-1 and TRBJ1-3; 11 nucleotides match TRBD1. This CDR3 is built from 17 residues. Germline V gene lookup returns CDR1 LGHDT and CDR2 YNNKEL (reference sequence). V was clipped by 4 bases and J by 0 bases; unmatched bases: 5. The CDR3 DNA follows: TGTGCCAGCAGCCCCGGGACAGGGGGACTCTCTGGAAACACCATATATTTT. Amino acids: CASSPGTGGLSGNTIYF.

This chain joins TRBV6-5 and TRBJ2-7; D remains unclear. The CDR3 extends over 14 amino acids. Trimming left V 6 bases short and J 0 bases short, with 12 bases between. Germline loops: CDR1 MNHEY, CDR2 SVGAGI. The CDR3 sequence: CASRRLDSSYEQYF. CDR3 DNA sequence: TGTGCCAGCAGGAGATTAGATAGCTCCTACGAGCAGTACTTC.